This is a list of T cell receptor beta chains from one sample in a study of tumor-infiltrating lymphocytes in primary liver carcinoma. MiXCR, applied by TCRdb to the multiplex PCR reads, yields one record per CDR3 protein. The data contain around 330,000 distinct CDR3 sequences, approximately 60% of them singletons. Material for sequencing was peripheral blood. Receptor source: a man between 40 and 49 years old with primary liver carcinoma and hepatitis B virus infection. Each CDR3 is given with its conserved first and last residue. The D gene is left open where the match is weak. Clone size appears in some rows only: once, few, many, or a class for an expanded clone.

CDR3 protein: CAWSAAADTGELSF
CDR3 DNA: TGTGCCTGGAGCGCGGCCGCAGACACCGGGGAGCTGTCTTTT
V gene: TRBV30
J gene: TRBJ2-2
CDR3 length: 14
clone size: -
D gene: -

CDR3 protein: CTSSPTTSGVYNEQLF
CDR3 DNA: TGTACCAGCAGCCCGACGACTAGCGGGGTTTACAATGAGCAGCTCTTC
V gene: TRBV4-2
J gene: TRBJ2-1
CDR3 length: 16
clone size: -
D gene: TRBD2

CDR3 protein: CSANYGTYDQYF
CDR3 DNA: TGCAGCGCAAACTATGGTACCTACGATCAGTACTTC
V gene: TRBV29-1
J gene: TRBJ2-7
CDR3 length: 12
clone size: -
D gene: -

CDR3 protein: CAWSVQDTRGRSPLHF
CDR3 DNA: TGTGCCTGGAGTGTCCAGGACACTCGAGGCAGGTCGCCCCTCCACTTT
V gene: TRBV30
J gene: TRBJ1-6
CDR3 length: 16
clone size: few
D gene: -

CDR3 protein: CASSQVAGVGYEQYF
CDR3 DNA: TGTGCCAGCAGCCAAGTAGCGGGAGTAGGCTACGAGCAGTACTTC
V gene: TRBV4-2
J gene: TRBJ2-7
CDR3 length: 15
clone size: many
D gene: TRBD2

CDR3 protein: CASSLNSVIYGYTF
CDR3 DNA: TGTGCCAGCAGTTTAAACAGCGTTATATATGGCTACACCTTC
V gene: TRBV28
J gene: TRBJ1-2
CDR3 length: 14
clone size: -
D gene: -

CDR3 protein: CASSLLRGESYGYTF
CDR3 DNA: TGTGCCAGCAGCTTATTGAGGGGGGAAAGCTATGGCTACACCTTC
V gene: TRBV7-8
J gene: TRBJ1-2
CDR3 length: 15
clone size: -
D gene: -

CDR3 protein: CASSPPGREQYF
CDR3 DNA: TGTGCCAGCAGCCCGCCTGGGCGTGAGCAGTACTTC
V gene: TRBV5-4
J gene: TRBJ2-7
CDR3 length: 12
clone size: many
D gene: -

CDR3 protein: CATSERPTGELFF
CDR3 DNA: TGTGCCACCAGTGAACGGCCGACCGGGGAGCTGTTTTTT
V gene: TRBV24-1
J gene: TRBJ2-2
CDR3 length: 13
clone size: -
D gene: -

CDR3 protein: CTSSIQSSYNEQFF
CDR3 DNA: TGTACCAGCAGCATACAAAGCTCCTACAATGAGCAGTTCTTC
V gene: TRBV11-2
J gene: TRBJ2-1
CDR3 length: 14
clone size: -
D gene: -

CDR3 protein: CASSLAIRSVYEQYF
CDR3 DNA: TGTGCCAGCAGCTTAGCGATTCGGTCGGTCTACGAGCAGTACTTC
V gene: TRBV11-1
J gene: TRBJ2-7
CDR3 length: 15
clone size: -
D gene: -

CDR3 protein: CTSSLRTSGSRRGNEQFF
CDR3 DNA: TGTACCAGCAGCTTAAGGACTAGCGGGAGTCGGAGAGGGAATGAGCAGTTCTTC
V gene: TRBV11-1
J gene: TRBJ2-1
CDR3 length: 18
clone size: -
D gene: TRBD2

CDR3 protein: CASSQDGQDEQYF
CDR3 DNA: TGCGCCAGCAGCCAAGATGGTCAGGACGAGCAGTACTTC
V gene: TRBV4-1
J gene: TRBJ2-7
CDR3 length: 13
clone size: many
D gene: -

CDR3 protein: CASSSQEETQYF
CDR3 DNA: TGTGCCAGCAGTTCCCAGGAGGAGACCCAGTACTTC
V gene: TRBV28
J gene: TRBJ2-5
CDR3 length: 12
clone size: -
D gene: -

CDR3 protein: CASSGTSGLEFF
CDR3 DNA: TGTGCCAGCAGCGGGACTAGCGGGCTCGAGTTCTTC
V gene: TRBV7-9
J gene: TRBJ2-1
CDR3 length: 12
clone size: -
D gene: TRBD2

CDR3 protein: CASSLALAEAYDEQFF
CDR3 DNA: TGTGCCAGCAGCTTAGCCCTAGCGGAGGCCTACGATGAGCAGTTCTTC
V gene: TRBV7-9
J gene: TRBJ2-1
CDR3 length: 16
clone size: -
D gene: TRBD2

CDR3 protein: CASNQATGGWYEQYF
CDR3 DNA: TGCGCCAGCAATCAAGCGACAGGGGGGTGGTACGAGCAGTACTTC
V gene: TRBV4-3
J gene: TRBJ2-7
CDR3 length: 15
clone size: -
D gene: TRBD1

CDR3 protein: CASSPRGVGTEAFF
CDR3 DNA: TGCGCCAGCAGCCCCCGCGGGGTCGGCACTGAAGCTTTCTTT
V gene: TRBV5-1
J gene: TRBJ1-1
CDR3 length: 14
clone size: -
D gene: -